Only a few counts were recorded for the clone carrying this T cell receptor beta chain. No antigen is known for it. This sample is drawn from a study of T cell repertoires in cytomegalovirus infection. Whole-study context: Through public TCR beta signatures, both CMV infection and matching HLA type were indicated. Overall study findings and caveats: Public TCR beta family frequency separated CMV-and-HLA carriers, including in an independent cohort. Ex vivo responses were dominated by HLA-C-restricted CMV-specific TCR beta clonotypes.

MiXCR was run by TCRdb on the reads, yielding one entry per CDR3 protein. In the table there are roughly 280,000 distinct CDR3 sequences, roughly an eighth of which are singletons. This CDR3 has 13 residues. V was cut by 5 bases and J by 4 bases, with 11 bases left in between. Germline-derived CDR1 and CDR2 are SEHNR and FQNEAQ (reference sequence). The sample consisted of PBMCs. The chain is built from TRBV7-9 and TRBJ1-2; D gene unclear. The receptor was isolated from a human donor in good health (CMV status not recorded). Some clones in this sample may be carry-over from other donors' samples. CDR3 nucleotides: TGTGCCAGCAGCGCAAGGTCCGGCTATGGCTACACCTTC. Translated: CASSARSGYGYTF.